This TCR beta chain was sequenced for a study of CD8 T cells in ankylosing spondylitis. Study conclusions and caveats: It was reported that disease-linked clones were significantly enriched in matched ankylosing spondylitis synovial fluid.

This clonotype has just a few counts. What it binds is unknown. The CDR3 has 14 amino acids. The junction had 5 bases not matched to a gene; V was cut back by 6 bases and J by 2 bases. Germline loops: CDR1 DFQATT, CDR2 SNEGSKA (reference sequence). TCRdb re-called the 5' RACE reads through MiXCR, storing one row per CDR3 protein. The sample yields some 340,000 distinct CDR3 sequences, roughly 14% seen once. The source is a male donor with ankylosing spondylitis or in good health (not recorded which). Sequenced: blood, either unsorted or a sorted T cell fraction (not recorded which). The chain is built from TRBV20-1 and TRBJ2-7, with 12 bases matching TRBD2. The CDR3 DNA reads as TGCAGTGCACTCGGACTAGCGGGAACCTACGAGCAGTACTTC. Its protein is CSALGLAGTYEQYF.